The present entry profiles one TCR beta chain with its context. It lacks a known antigen. Base qualities were left out, and no much larger clone turns up one base away. The sample's time point label is to be understood as: approximately 45 days after influenza vaccine administration. The sample is drawn from a study of response to subunit inactivated influenza vaccine (dated by TCRdb to between 2017 and 2018). For context, the study as a whole: The study used deep quantitative T cell receptor repertoire profiling to track responses to a trivalent subunit inactivated influenza vaccine.

Library prep was done by RT-PCR. TCRdb lists the instrument as Illumina HiSeq 2500. Starting from the raw public reads, TCRdb applied fastp trimming at Q25, assembled clones with MiXCR and retained in-frame beta chains. When rows share a CDR3 protein, they turn into one entry using the most common DNA and genes. Across this sample there are fewer than 650,000 distinct CDR3 sequences, with over 10% seen only once. 13% of the sample comes from the top ten. The CDR3 holds 12 amino acids from the cysteine to the phenylalanine. The sequence is cut down to CDR3 DNA, 36 bases in frame from base 1. V and J lose 2 bases and 9 bases, and a span of 5 bases separates them. The germline V gene encodes CDR1 SEHNR and CDR2 FQNEAQ (reference sequence). Points the paper makes about the study in general: The authors suggested that each seasonal influenza vaccination may recruit only a limited number of new T cells.

Here the chain combines TRBV7-9 and TRBJ1-6; possibly the D gene is TRBD1, per 5 matching bases. The clonotype comes from a man between 50 and 59 years old who received an inactivated influenza vaccine. Donor details come from another sample of the same person, matched by shared clones. The sample here was PBMCs from blood, taken about 40 days after vaccination. Here the CDR3 is given as CASSLQGSPLHF. The sequence in DNA is TGTGCCAGCAGCTTACAGGGTTCACCCCTCCACTTT.